Listed below are T cell receptor beta chains from one sample, sequenced in a study of T cell responses to AZD1222 COVID-19 vaccine. TCRdb's table, derived via immunoSEQ multiplex PCR, lists solely in-frame clones and lacks some. The sample holds 150,000 to 180,000 clones, about 85% seen once. Sequenced here: peripheral blood, sampled on day 0 of AZD1222 vaccination. The receptors derive from an adult in good health. Each CDR3 is given with its conserved first and last residue.

TRBJ2-5 | TRBV18 | CASSRAGPNLQETQYF
TRBJ1-4 | TRBV3-1/TRBV3-2 | CASSQGLTQGIHRLFF
TRBJ2-2 | TRBV10-1 | CASRAKEGGLAGGNTGELFF
TRBJ1-1 | TRBV10-3 | CAISESGMREAFF
TRBJ2-5 | TRBV3-1/TRBV3-2 | CASSPSGGAGETQYF
TRBJ1-1 | TRBV19 | CASSIDRGQGPFF
TRBJ2-5 | TRBV11-2 | CASSLPWEVETQYF
TRBJ1-3 | TRBV6-6 | CASGNRGNTIYF
TRBJ2-7 | TRBV28 | CASSSAGLNYEQYF
TRBJ1-6 | TRBV10-3 | CAISESAGGGSPLHF
TRBJ2-7 | TRBV7-2 | CASSLSRMSSYEQYF
TRBJ2-5 | TRBV6-1 | CASSEGLAVGETQYF
TRBJ2-1 | TRBV19 | CATQGRTYNEQFF
TRBJ2-5 | TRBV2 | CASIKETGLPETQYF
TRBJ1-4 | TRBV7-9 | CASSSTISTNEKLFF
TRBJ1-2 | TRBV3-1/TRBV3-2 | CASSQEILGAGYTF
TRBJ1-4 | TRBV7-2 | CASSSSTANEKLFF
TRBJ1-1 | TRBV5-1 | CASSLTGGLDTEAFF
TRBJ2-7 | TRBV5-1 | CASSSGQGMDEQYF